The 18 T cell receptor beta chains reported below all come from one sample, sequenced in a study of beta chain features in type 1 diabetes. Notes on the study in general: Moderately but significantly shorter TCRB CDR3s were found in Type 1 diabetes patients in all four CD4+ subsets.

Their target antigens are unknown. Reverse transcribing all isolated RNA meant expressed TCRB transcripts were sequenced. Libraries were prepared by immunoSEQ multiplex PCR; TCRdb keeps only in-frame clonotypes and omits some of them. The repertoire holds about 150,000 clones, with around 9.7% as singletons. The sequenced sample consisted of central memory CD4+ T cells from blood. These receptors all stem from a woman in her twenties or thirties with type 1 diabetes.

The CDR3 protein is CASSPRAAQETQYF. As DNA, the CDR3 is TGCGCCAGCAGCCCGAGGGCAGCTCAAGAGACCCAGTACTTC. V is TRBV5-1 and J is TRBJ2-5; the D gene is possibly TRBD2 (5 bases). Trimming took 4 bases from V and 2 from J, leaving 12 bases between them. This CDR3 is built from 14 residues. CDR1 is SGHRS and CDR2 is YFSETQ in the germline V gene. Drawing the rest from reference TRBV5-1 and TRBJ2-5, the complete variable domain is KAGVTQTPRYLIKTRGQQVTLSCSPISGHRSVSWYQQTPGQGLQFLFEYFSETQRNKGNFPGRFSGRQFSNSRSEMNVSTLELGDSALYLCASSPRAAQETQYFGPGTRLLVL.

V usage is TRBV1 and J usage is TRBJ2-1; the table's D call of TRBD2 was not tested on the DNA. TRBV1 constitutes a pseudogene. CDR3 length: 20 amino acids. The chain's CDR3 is CTSSQLKLAGEDGIDNEQFF. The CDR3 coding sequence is TGCACCAGCAGCCAATTGAAACTAGCGGGAGAAGACGGAATAGACAATGAGCAGTTCTTC.

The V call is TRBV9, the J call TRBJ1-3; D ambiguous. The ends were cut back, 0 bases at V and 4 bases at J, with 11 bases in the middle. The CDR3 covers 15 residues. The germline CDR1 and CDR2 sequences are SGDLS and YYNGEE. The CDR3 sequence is CASSVDRVSGNTIYF. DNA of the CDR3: TGTGCCAGCAGCGTAGACCGGGTTTCGGGAAACACCATATATTTT.

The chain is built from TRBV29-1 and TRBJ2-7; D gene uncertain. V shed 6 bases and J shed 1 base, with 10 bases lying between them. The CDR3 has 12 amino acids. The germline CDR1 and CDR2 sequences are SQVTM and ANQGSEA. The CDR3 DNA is TGCAGCGTCTCGACAAGTTCCTACGAGCAGTACTTC. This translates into CSVSTSSYEQYF.

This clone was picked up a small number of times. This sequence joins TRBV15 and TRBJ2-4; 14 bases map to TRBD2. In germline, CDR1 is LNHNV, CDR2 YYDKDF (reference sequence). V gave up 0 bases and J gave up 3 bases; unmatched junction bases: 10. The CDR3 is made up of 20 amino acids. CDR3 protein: CATSRDFTPTSGRDKNIQYF. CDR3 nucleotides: TGTGCCACCAGCAGAGATTTCACCCCGACTAGCGGGAGGGACAAAAACATTCAGTACTTC.

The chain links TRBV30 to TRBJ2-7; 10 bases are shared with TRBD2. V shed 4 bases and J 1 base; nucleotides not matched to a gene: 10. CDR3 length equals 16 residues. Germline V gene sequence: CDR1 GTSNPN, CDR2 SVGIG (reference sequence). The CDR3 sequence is CAWTFSSGSLSYEQYF. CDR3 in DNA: TGTGCCTGGACATTCTCTAGCGGGAGCCTTTCCTACGAGCAGTACTTC.

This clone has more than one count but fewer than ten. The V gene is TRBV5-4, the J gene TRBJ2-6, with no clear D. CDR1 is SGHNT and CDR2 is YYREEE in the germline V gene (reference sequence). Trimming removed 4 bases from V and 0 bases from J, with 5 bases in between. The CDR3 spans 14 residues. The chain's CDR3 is CASSHSSGANVLTF. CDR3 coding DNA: TGTGCCAGCAGCCACAGCTCTGGGGCCAACGTCCTGACTTTC.

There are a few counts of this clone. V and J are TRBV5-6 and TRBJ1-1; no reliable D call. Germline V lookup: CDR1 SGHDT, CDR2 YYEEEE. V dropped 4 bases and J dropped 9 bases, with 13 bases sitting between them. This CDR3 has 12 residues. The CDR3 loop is CASSGSRWKAFF. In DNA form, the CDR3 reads TGTGCCAGCAGCGGGTCGAGGTGGAAAGCTTTCTTT.

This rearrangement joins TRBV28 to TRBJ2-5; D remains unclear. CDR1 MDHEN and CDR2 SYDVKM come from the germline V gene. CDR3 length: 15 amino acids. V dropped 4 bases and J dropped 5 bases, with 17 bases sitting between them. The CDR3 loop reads CASSSPTIIMETQYF. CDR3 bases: TGTGCCAGCAGTTCCCCCACAATTATAATGGAGACCCAGTACTTC.

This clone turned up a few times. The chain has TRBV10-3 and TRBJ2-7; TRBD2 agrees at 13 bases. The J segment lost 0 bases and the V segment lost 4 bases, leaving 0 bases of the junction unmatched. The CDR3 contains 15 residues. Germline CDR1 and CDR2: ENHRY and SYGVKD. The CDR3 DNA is TGTGCCATCAGTGGGACTAGCGGGAGCTCCTACGAGCAGTACTTC. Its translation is CAISGTSGSSYEQYF.

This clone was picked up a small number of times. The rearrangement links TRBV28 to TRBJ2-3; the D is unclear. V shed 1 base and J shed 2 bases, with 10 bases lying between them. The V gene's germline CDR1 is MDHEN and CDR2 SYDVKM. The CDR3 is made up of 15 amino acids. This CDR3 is CASSLSHSTTDTQYF. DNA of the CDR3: TGTGCCAGCAGTTTATCCCACAGCACCACAGATACGCAGTATTTT.

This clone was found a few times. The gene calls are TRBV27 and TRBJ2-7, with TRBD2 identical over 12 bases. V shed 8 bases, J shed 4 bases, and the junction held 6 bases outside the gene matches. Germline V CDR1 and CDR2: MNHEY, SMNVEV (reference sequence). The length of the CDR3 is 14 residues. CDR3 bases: TGTGCCAGCGGGAGGACTAGCGGGGAATACGAGCAGTACTTC. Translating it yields CASGRTSGEYEQYF.

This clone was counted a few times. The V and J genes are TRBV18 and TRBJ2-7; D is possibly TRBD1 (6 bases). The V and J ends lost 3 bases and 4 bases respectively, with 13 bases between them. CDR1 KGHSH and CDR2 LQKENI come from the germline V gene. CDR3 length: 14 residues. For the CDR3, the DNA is TGTGCCAGCTCACCGGGGAGCAGGGGTTACGAGCAGTACTTC. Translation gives CASSPGSRGYEQYF.

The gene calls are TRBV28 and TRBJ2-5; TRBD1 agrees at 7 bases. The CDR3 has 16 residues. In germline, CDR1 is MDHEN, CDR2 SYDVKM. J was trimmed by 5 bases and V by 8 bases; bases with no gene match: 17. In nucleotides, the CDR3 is TGTGCCAGCTCCCCACCCGGGCAGGGGGTCATCGAGACCCAGTACTTC. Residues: CASSPPGQGVIETQYF.

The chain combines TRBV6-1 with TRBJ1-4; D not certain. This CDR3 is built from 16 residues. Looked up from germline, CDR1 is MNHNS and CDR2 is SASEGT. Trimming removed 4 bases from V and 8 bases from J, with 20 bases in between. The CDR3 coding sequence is TGTGCCAGCAGTGCCCGTCCCGAACCCCGGGAGGAAAAACTGTTTTTT. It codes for CASSARPEPREEKLFF.

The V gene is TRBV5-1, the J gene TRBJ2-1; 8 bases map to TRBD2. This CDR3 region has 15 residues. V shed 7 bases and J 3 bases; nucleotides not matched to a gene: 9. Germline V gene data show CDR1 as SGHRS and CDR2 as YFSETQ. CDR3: CASEEAGGGYNEQFF. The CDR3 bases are TGCGCCAGCGAGGAGGCGGGAGGAGGCTACAATGAGCAGTTCTTC. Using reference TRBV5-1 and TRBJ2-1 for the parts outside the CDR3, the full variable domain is KAGVTQTPRYLIKTRGQQVTLSCSPISGHRSVSWYQQTPGQGLQFLFEYFSETQRNKGNFPGRFSGRQFSNSRSEMNVSTLELGDSALYLCASEEAGGGYNEQFFGPGTRLTVL.

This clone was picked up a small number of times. The CDR3 sequence is CASSLGGDTSGKVQYF. The CDR3 coding sequence is TGTGCCAGCAGTTTAGGGGGGGACACATCGGGGAAGGTGCAGTACTTC. The rearrangement uses TRBV28 and TRBJ2-7; TRBD2 is a possible D gene (7 bases). In germline, CDR1 is MDHEN, CDR2 SYDVKM. Trimming took off 2 bases at V and 9 bases at J, with 23 bases between the two ends. The CDR3 extends over 16 amino acids.

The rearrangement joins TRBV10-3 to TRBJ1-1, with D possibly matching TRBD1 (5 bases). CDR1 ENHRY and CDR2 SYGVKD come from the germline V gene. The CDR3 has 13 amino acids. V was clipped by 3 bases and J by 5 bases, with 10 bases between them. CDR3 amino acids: CAISERGDTEAFF. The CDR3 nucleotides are TGTGCCATCAGTGAACGGGGGGATACTGAAGCTTTCTTT.